This T cell receptor (beta chain) was sequenced in a study of T cells in Graves' hyperthyroidism and ophthalmopathy. This clonotype was counted many times. RNA transcripts gave rise to amplified TCR beta CDR3 regions. The HTBI primer set was used in a first-round RT-PCR of the TCR CDR3. TCRdb reprocessed the multiplex PCR reads with MiXCR, giving one entry per CDR3 protein. This sample yields a few hundred thousand distinct CDR3 sequences, of which 46% are seen a single time; approximately 44% belongs to the top ten. V was pared by 3 bases and J by 3 bases, with 11 bases between. The CDR3 loop spans 15 amino acids.

The clonotype comes from an adult woman with Graves' disease, either hyperthyroidism or ophthalmopathy (not recorded which). The specimen was peripheral blood or thyroid tissue (not recorded which). This sequence joins TRBV12-3 or TRBV12-4 and TRBJ1-4; weak D call: TRBD1 (6 bases). CDR3 sequence: CASSLGGHPNEKLFF. In DNA, the CDR3 is TGTGCCAGCAGTTTGGGGGGACACCCTAATGAAAAACTGTTTTTT.